What follows describes a single T cell receptor (beta chain). Its antigen is as yet unknown. This entry is derived from a study of blood T cells in healthy people across ages. Each sample gave at least 6.5 million isolated PBMCs. Together with a sample-barcoded 5' primer, a J-beta primer mix was included in a second PCR lasting roughly 6 to 12 cycles. TCRdb recomputed calls from the 5' RACE reads with MiXCR, one row per CDR3 protein. This table has 550,000 to 800,000 distinct CDR3 sequences, under 25% appearing once. Points from the study as a whole: Unsorted PBMC material precluded a definitive naive versus antigen-experienced comparison. Diversity figures based on one million T cells were deemed too low. Not knowing donor CMV status may have confounded expanded clonotype changes.

This receptor was obtained from a man aged 65 to 79 in good health. Sequences were obtained from blood.

CDR3 sequence reads: CASSQVLTGGYEQYF. The CDR3 nucleotides are TGTGCCAGCAGCCAAGTCCTGACAGGGGGGTACGAGCAGTACTTC. J is TRBJ2-7 and V is TRBV3-1; 9 nucleotides align to TRBD1. The CDR3 is 15 amino acids. The V and J ends lost 1 base and 4 bases, in that order; junction bases with no gene match: 5. Germline V gene sequence: CDR1 LGHDT, CDR2 YNNKEL (reference sequence).